The clone carrying this T cell receptor beta chain has ten or more counts. The sample comes from a study of T cells in Graves' hyperthyroidism and ophthalmopathy. Amplified TCR beta CDR3 regions came from RNA transcripts. The TCR CDR3 was amplified in a first-round RT-PCR using the HTBI primer set. TCRdb reprocessed the multiplex PCR reads via MiXCR and lists one record per CDR3 protein. The data hold about 270,000 distinct CDR3 sequences, with roughly 22% observed a single time. The sample comprised blood. The sequence derives from a man between 25 and 39 years old with Graves' ophthalmopathy.

The CDR3 sequence: CAWSRMSGVYEQYF. CDR3 in DNA: TGTGCCTGGAGTCGCATGAGCGGGGTGTACGAGCAGTACTTC. V gene TRBV30 combines with J gene TRBJ2-7; 7 bases are a match to TRBD2. Germline CDR1 and CDR2: GTSNPN and SVGIG (reference sequence). This CDR3 contains 14 residues. The V and J ends lost 2 bases and 4 bases, in that order; junction bases with no gene match: 8.